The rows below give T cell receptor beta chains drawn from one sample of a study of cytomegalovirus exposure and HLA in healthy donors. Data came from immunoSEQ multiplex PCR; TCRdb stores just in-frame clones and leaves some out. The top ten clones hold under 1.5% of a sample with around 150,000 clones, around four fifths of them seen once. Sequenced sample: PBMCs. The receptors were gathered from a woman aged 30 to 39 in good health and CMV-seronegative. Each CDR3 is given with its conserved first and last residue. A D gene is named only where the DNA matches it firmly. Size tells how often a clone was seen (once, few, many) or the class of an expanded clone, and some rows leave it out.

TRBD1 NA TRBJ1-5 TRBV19 CASRQGQGQPQHF TGTGCCAGTCGACAGGGTCAGGGCCAGCCCCAGCATTTT
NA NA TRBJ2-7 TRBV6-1 CASTPGGGDHEQYF TGTGCCAGCACCCCGGGCGGGGGCGACCACGAGCAGTACTTC
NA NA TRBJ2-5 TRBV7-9 CASSFEGGGARRETQYF TGTGCCAGCAGCTTTGAAGGTGGGGGGGCGCGCAGGGAGACCCAGTACTTC
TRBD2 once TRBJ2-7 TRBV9 CASSVGVGGAKSYEQYF TGTGCCAGCAGCGTAGGGGTCGGGGGGGCGAAGTCCTACGAGCAGTACTTC
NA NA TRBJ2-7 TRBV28 CASSFTPWKDTSSYEQYF TGTGCCAGCAGTTTTACCCCGTGGAAGGACACGAGCTCCTACGAGCAGTACTTC
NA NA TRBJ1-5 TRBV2 CASSYGSQPQHF TGTGCCAGCAGCTACGGGTCCCAGCCCCAGCATTTT
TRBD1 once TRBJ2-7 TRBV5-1 CASSSGQGESYEQYF TGCGCCAGCAGCTCTGGACAGGGGGAGTCCTACGAGCAGTACTTC
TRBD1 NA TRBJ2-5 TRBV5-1 CASSFAYGQGIAETQYF TGCGCCAGCAGCTTTGCATATGGACAGGGGATAGCAGAGACCCAGTACTTC
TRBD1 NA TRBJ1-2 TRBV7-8 CASSFKDRGSLNYGYTF TGTGCCAGCAGCTTTAAGGACAGGGGATCCCTTAACTATGGCTACACCTTC
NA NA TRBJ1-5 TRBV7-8 CASSLAGGYQPQHF TGTGCCAGCAGCTTAGCTGGGGGGTATCAGCCCCAGCATTTT
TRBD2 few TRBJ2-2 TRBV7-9 CASSRPPSGGAGNTGELFF TGTGCCAGCAGCCGTCCACCTAGCGGGGGGGCTGGAAACACCGGGGAGCTGTTTTTT
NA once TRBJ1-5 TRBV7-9 CASSAPGLDQPQHF TGTGCCAGCAGCGCCCCAGGGTTGGATCAGCCCCAGCATTTT
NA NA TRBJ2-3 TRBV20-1 CSAIYGAQYF TGCAGTGCCATATACGGGGCGCAGTATTTT
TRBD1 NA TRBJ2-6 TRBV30 CACQPGQGVGGANVLTF TGTGCCTGTCAGCCGGGACAGGGGGTGGGTGGGGCCAACGTCCTGACTTTC
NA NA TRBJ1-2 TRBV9 CASNDPSGRDYGYTF TGTGCCAGCAATGATCCCTCGGGCAGGGACTATGGCTACACCTTC
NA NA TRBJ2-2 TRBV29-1 CSVEGRVHTGELFF TGCAGCGTTGAAGGCAGGGTGCACACCGGGGAGCTGTTTTTT
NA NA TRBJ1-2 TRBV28 CASSNGGTGYTF TGTGCCAGCAGTAACGGGGGAACTGGCTACACCTTC
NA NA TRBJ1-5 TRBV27 CASSLSGRGRAQPQHF TGTGCCAGCAGTTTATCAGGACGGGGTAGGGCTCAGCCCCAGCATTTT
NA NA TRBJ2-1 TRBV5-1 CASSLDGGYNEQFF TGCGCCAGCAGCTTGGACGGGGGCTACAATGAGCAGTTCTTC
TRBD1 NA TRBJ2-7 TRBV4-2 CASSQWTGGYEQYF TGTGCCAGCAGCCAATGGACAGGGGGCTACGAGCAGTACTTC
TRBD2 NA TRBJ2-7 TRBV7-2 CASSPRVLRGVPYEQYF TGTGCCAGCAGCCCGAGGGTGCTGCGGGGGGTCCCCTACGAGCAGTACTTC
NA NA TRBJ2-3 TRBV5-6 CASSPLGNTQYF TGTGCCAGCAGTCCACTAGGGAATACGCAGTATTTT
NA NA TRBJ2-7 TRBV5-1 CASSGTGYNEQYF TGCGCCAGCAGCGGAACAGGGTACAACGAGCAGTACTTC
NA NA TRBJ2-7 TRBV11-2 CASSRSVPLGKQYF TGTGCCAGCAGCCGGAGCGTGCCCTTAGGAAAGCAGTACTTC
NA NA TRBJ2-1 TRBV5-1 CAIPTPTDNEQFF TGCGCCATCCCCACCCCGACAGACAATGAGCAGTTCTTC
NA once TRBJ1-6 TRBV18 CASSPVTGGGSYNSPLHF TGTGCCAGCTCACCCGTGACGGGAGGGGGCTCCTATAATTCACCCCTCCACTTT
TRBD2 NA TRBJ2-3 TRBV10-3 CAISGSSGGADTQYF TGTGCCATCAGTGGATCAAGCGGGGGGGCAGATACGCAGTATTTT
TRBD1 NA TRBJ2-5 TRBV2 CASSLTGMETETQYF TGTGCCAGCAGTCTGACAGGGATGGAGACCGAGACCCAGTACTTC
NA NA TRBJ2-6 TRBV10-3 CAISESDTGANVLTF TGTGCCATCAGTGAGTCGGACACTGGGGCCAACGTCCTGACTTTC
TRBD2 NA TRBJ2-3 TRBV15 CATSRGGGGGAATDTQYF TGTGCCACCAGCAGAGGAGGGGGCGGGGGGGCCGCCACAGATACGCAGTATTTT
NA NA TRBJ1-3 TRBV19 CASSRGSGNTIYF TGTGCCAGTAGCCGGGGCTCTGGAAACACCATATATTTT
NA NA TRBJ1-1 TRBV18 CASSASRLNTEAFF TGTGCCAGCTCCGCGTCTCGGTTGAACACTGAAGCTTTCTTT
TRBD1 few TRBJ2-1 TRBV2 CASSDPGTGGGEQFF TGTGCCAGCAGTGACCCTGGGACAGGGGGTGGGGAGCAGTTCTTC
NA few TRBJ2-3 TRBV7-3 CASSLTPPRRADTQYF TGTGCCAGCAGCTTAACGCCTCCTAGGAGAGCAGATACGCAGTATTTT